Each of the 2 T cell receptor beta chains below was sequenced from the same sample in a study of cytomegalovirus exposure and HLA in healthy donors. PCR was performed using 60 Vbeta and 13 Jbeta primers. The method was immunoSEQ multiplex PCR; TCRdb's version includes in-frame clones alone and lacks a portion of them. Among some 130,000 clones, roughly three fifths were seen once, and the ten largest hold 10%. Sequenced material: PBMCs. Receptors were obtained from a man between 35 and 55 years old in good health and CMV-seropositive.

The gene calls are TRBV2 and TRBJ2-2, with a possible D match to TRBD2 (7 bases). V was cut by 7 bases and J by 3 bases, with 15 bases left in between. The CDR3 consists of 15 residues. Germline CDR1 reads SNHLY; CDR2 reads FYNNEI. The DNA of the CDR3 is TGTGCCAGCACCGAGGTGGGGGGGCACACCGGGGAGCTGTTTTTT. Its translation is CASTEVGGHTGELFF.

The rearrangement joins TRBV9 to TRBJ2-3; tentative D call: TRBD2 (5 bases). The V gene's germline CDR1 is SGDLS and CDR2 YYNGEE. V was cut by 3 bases and J by 0 bases, with 14 bases left in between. The CDR3 spans 16 residues. The CDR3 DNA follows: TGTGCCAGCAGCGCTCGTGGGAGTACCAGCACAGATACGCAGTATTTT. Translation: CASSARGSTSTDTQYF.